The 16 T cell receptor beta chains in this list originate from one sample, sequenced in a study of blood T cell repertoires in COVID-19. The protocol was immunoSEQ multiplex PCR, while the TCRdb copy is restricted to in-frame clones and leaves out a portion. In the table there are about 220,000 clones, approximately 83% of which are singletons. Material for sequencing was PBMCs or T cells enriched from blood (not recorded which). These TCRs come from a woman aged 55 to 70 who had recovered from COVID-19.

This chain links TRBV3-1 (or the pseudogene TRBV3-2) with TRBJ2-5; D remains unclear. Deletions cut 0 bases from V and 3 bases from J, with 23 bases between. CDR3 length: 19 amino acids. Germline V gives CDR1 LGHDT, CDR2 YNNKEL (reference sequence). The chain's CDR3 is CASSQDIPPVPPAEETQYF. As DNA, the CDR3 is TGTGCCAGCAGCCAAGATATCCCACCAGTCCCTCCCGCGGAAGAGACCCAGTACTTC.

In DNA form, the CDR3 reads TGTGCCAGCAGTTTTGGGAGACAGCCCCAGCATTTT. It yields the protein CASSFGRQPQHF. The chain uses TRBV12-3 or TRBV12-4 and TRBJ1-5, with unresolved D. CDR3 length: 12 amino acids. V was cut by 3 bases and J by 7 bases, with 7 bases left in between.

The DNA of the CDR3 is TGTGCCAGCAGCTTAGTAGCACTAGCGGGGCGCACCGGGGAGCTGTTTTTT. Translation gives CASSLVALAGRTGELFF. The rearrangement uses TRBV7-7 and TRBJ2-2, with 10 nucleotides matching TRBD2. CDR3 size: 17 residues. The V and J ends lost 1 base and 4 bases, in that order; junction bases with no gene match: 6. Germline CDR1 SSHAT, CDR2 FNYEAQ (reference sequence).

The CDR3 DNA reads as TGTGCCAGCAGTGAACGGTCAGGGGTACTTGTCGACGAGCAGTACTTC. Its protein product is CASSERSGVLVDEQYF. The chain recombines TRBV6-1 with TRBJ2-7, with D tentatively TRBD1 (6 bases). Trimming removed 2 bases at V and 5 bases at J, with 19 bases between. This CDR3 contains 16 residues. Germline V gives CDR1 MNHNS, CDR2 SASEGT.

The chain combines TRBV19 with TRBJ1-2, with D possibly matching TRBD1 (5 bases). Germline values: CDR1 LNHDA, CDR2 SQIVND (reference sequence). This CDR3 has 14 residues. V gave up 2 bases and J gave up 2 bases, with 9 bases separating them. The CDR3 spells CASSIRRQNYGYTF. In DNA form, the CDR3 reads TGTGCCAGTAGTATACGTCGACAGAACTATGGCTACACCTTC.

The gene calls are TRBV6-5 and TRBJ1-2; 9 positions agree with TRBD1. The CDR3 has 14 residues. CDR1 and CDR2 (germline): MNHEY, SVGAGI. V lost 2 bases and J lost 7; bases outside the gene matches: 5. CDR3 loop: CASSYTGQGFGYTF. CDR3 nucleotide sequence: TGTGCCAGCAGTTACACGGGACAGGGTTTTGGCTACACCTTC.

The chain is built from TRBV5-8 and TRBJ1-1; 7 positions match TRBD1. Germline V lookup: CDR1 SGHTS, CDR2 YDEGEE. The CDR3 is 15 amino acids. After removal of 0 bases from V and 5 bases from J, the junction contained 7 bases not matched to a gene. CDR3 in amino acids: CASSLGMVRGTEAFF. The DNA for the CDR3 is TGTGCCAGCAGCTTGGGTATGGTCAGGGGGACTGAAGCTTTCTTT.

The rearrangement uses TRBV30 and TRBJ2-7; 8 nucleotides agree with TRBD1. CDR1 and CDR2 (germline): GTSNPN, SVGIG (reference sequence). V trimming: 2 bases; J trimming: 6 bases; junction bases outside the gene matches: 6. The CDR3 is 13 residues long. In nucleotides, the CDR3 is TGTGCCTGGAGTCAGCTCACAGGGGGCGAGCAGTACTTC. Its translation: CAWSQLTGGEQYF.

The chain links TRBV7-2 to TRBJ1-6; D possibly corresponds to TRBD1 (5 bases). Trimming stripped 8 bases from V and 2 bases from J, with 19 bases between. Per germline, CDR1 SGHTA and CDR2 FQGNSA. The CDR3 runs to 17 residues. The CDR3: CASGTTRGIAYNSPLHF. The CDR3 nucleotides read TGTGCCAGCGGAACTACAAGGGGTATCGCCTATAATTCACCCCTCCACTTT.

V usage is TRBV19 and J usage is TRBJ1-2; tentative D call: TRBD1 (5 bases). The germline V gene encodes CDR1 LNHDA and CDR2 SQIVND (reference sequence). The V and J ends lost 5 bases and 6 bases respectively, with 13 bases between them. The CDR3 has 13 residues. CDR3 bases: TGTGCCAGTAGTGGCAAAGGGGCAAATGGCTACACCTTC. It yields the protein CASSGKGANGYTF.

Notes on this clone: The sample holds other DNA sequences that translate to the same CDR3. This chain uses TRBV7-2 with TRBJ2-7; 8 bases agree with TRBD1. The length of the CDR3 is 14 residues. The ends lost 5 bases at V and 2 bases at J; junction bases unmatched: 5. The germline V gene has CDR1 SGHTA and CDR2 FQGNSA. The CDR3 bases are TGTGCCAGCAGCCCGGGGACAGGTGCCTACGAGCAGTACTTC. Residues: CASSPGTGAYEQYF.

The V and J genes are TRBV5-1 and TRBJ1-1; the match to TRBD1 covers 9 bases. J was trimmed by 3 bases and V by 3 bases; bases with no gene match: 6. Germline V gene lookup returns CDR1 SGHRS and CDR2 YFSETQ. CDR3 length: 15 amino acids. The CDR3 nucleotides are TGCGCCAGCAGCTCGGGACAGGGCCTGTACACTGAAGCTTTCTTT. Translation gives CASSSGQGLYTEAFF.

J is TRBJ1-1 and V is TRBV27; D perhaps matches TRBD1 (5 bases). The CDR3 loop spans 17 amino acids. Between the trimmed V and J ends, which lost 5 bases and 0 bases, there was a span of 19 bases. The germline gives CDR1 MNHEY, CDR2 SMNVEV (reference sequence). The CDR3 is CASSHTPRERVNTEAFF. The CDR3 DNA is TGTGCCAGCAGTCACACCCCCAGGGAAAGGGTGAACACTGAAGCTTTCTTT.

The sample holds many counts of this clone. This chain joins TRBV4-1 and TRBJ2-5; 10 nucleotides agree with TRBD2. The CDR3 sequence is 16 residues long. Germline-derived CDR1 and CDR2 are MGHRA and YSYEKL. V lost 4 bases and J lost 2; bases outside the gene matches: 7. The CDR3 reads CASSPSPSGGQETQYF. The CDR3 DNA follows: TGCGCCAGCAGCCCTAGTCCTAGCGGGGGTCAAGAGACCCAGTACTTC.

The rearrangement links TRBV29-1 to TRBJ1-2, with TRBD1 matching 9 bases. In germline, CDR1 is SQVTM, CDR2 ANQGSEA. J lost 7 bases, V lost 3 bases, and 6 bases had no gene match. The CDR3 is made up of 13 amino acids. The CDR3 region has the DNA TGCAGCGTTGAGCCGGGACAGGGAGGTGGCTACACCTTC. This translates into CSVEPGQGGGYTF.

CDR3 sequence reads: CASSPTRPGELFF. CDR3 sequence (DNA): TGTGCCAGCAGCCCCACGAGGCCCGGGGAGCTGTTTTTT. The chain combines TRBV11-3 with TRBJ2-2; the D is unclear. Trimming stripped 5 bases from V and 6 bases from J, with 10 bases between. The CDR3 runs to 13 residues. Germline CDR1 and CDR2: SGHNT and YENEEA. The full variable domain, completed using reference TRBV11-3 and TRBJ2-2, is EAGVVQSPRYKIIEKKQPVAFWCNPISGHNTLYWYLQNLGQGPELLIRYENEEAVDDSQLPKDRFSAERLKGVDSTLKIQPAELGDSAVYLCASSPTRPGELFFGEGSRLTVL.